This is a list of T cell receptor beta chains from one sample in a study of T-cell memory formation after mild COVID-19. TCRdb analysed the 5' RACE reads with MiXCR anew, one entry per CDR3 protein. The sample shows under 85,000 distinct CDR3 sequences, more than 11% of them seen only once. The sample taken for sequencing was PBMCs or a T cell subset sorted from them (not recorded which). The source is an adult woman who had mild COVID-19 (a few samples of this study predate the infection). Cell type and time point are not known. CDR3s include the opening cysteine and the closing phenylalanine or tryptophan. Fields, in order: D gene, clone size, V gene, J gene, CDR3 protein, CDR3 DNA. D genes are given only for firm matches. The size field is filled for only some rows; it gives once, few, many or a size class.

TRBD2	few	TRBV3-1	TRBJ2-1	CASRTTSGNNEQFF	TGTGCCAGCAGAACGACTAGCGGGAACAATGAGCAGTTCTTC
NA	NA	TRBV4-2	TRBJ2-7	CASSPPGQSSYEQYF	TGTGCCAGCAGCCCCCCAGGACAGAGCTCCTACGAGCAGTACTTC
NA	few	TRBV29-1	TRBJ2-1	CSVGRSFTLYNEQFF	TGCAGCGTTGGTCGATCCTTCACCCTCTACAATGAGCAGTTCTTC
NA	NA	TRBV5-1	TRBJ2-7	CASMEGASSYEQYF	TGCGCCAGCATGGAGGGGGCATCGTCCTACGAGCAGTACTTC
NA	NA	TRBV12-3/TRBV12-4	TRBJ2-7	CASSLAKPVEQYF	TGTGCCAGCAGTTTAGCGAAACCGGTCGAGCAGTACTTC
TRBD2	NA	TRBV7-9	TRBJ2-1	CASSLLAGGPRGQYNEQFF	TGTGCCAGCAGCTTGCTTGCGGGGGGGCCGAGGGGGCAATACAATGAGCAGTTCTTC
NA	NA	TRBV7-2	TRBJ2-7	CASSRYRWGARYEQYF	TGTGCCAGCAGCCGTTACCGCTGGGGGGCGCGTTACGAGCAGTACTTC
NA	few	TRBV4-1	TRBJ2-5	CASSQEPETPQETQYF	TGCGCCAGCAGCCAAGAACCGGAGACACCCCAAGAGACCCAGTACTTC
TRBD1	NA	TRBV5-1	TRBJ2-2	CASSLAGTGYTGELFF	TGCGCCAGCAGCTTGGCCGGGACAGGTTACACCGGGGAGCTGTTTTTT
NA	NA	TRBV12-3/TRBV12-4	TRBJ2-7	CASSSPLGVSATYEQYF	TGTGCCAGCAGTTCCCCCCTGGGGGTTTCGGCCACCTACGAGCAGTACTTC
NA	few	TRBV7-2	TRBJ1-5	CASSLAGANQPQHF	TGTGCCAGCAGCTTAGCGGGGGCGAATCAGCCCCAGCATTTT
TRBD2	few	TRBV29-1	TRBJ2-3	CSVGGGVLLRDTDTQYF	TGCAGCGTTGGGGGAGGGGTTCTTCTAAGAGACACAGATACGCAGTATTTT
NA	NA	TRBV6-2/TRBV6-3	TRBJ2-1	CASSRPRADEQFF	TGTGCCAGCAGCCGGCCTAGGGCGGATGAGCAGTTCTTC
TRBD2	many	TRBV6-4	TRBJ2-3	CASSDSGGSPTDTQYF	TGTGCCAGCAGTGACTCGGGCGGGAGTCCCACAGATACGCAGTATTTT
NA	few	TRBV20-1	TRBJ1-1	CSARKMGPTREAFF	TGCAGTGCTAGAAAGATGGGCCCAACGCGAGAAGCTTTCTTT
NA	few	TRBV7-9	TRBJ1-1	CASSPGYTEAFF	TGTGCCAGCAGCCCAGGGTACACTGAAGCTTTCTTT
NA	NA	TRBV5-1	TRBJ2-7	CASSFRPSNEQYF	TGCGCCAGCAGCTTCCGCCCATCGAACGAGCAGTACTTC
NA	NA	TRBV18	TRBJ2-7	CASSPSTGEEQYF	TGTGCCAGCTCACCCTCGACAGGCGAGGAGCAGTACTTC
NA	few	TRBV7-9	TRBJ1-1	CASSLGRPGLNTEAFF	TGTGCCAGCAGCTTAGGACGCCCGGGCCTGAACACTGAAGCTTTCTTT
NA	NA	TRBV5-6	TRBJ2-2	CASKGVGAMGGELFF	TGTGCCAGCAAAGGGGTCGGCGCCATGGGCGGGGAGCTGTTTTTT
TRBD1	many	TRBV5-6	TRBJ1-5	CASSLSTGAGNQPQHF	TGTGCCAGCAGCTTGTCTACAGGGGCTGGCAATCAGCCCCAGCATTTT
NA	few	TRBV20-1	TRBJ2-7	CSARGSLRDSQPSYEQYF	TGCAGTGCTAGAGGTTCACTACGGGACTCACAGCCCTCCTACGAGCAGTACTTC
NA	NA	TRBV5-1	TRBJ2-7	CASSLNGAEQYF	TGCGCCAGCAGCTTGAATGGGGCCGAGCAGTACTTC
TRBD1	NA	TRBV29-1	TRBJ1-2	CSVDAGQGTYGYTF	TGCAGCGTTGACGCAGGACAGGGGACGTATGGCTACACCTTC
NA	few	TRBV6-6	TRBJ1-1	CASSYSQGQMGTEAFF	TGTGCCAGCAGTTACTCGCAGGGGCAGATGGGCACTGAAGCTTTCTTT
NA	many	TRBV29-1	TRBJ2-7	CSASGGILREQYF	TGCAGCGCCTCGGGCGGGATTCTACGCGAGCAGTACTTC
NA	many	TRBV7-6	TRBJ2-2	CASSSPPDGELFF	TGTGCCAGCAGCTCCCCCCCCGACGGGGAGCTGTTTTTT
NA	few	TRBV4-2	TRBJ2-4	CASSPSQLAAKNIQYF	TGTGCCAGCAGCCCCTCCCAACTAGCTGCCAAAAACATTCAGTACTTC
NA	few	TRBV12-3/TRBV12-4	TRBJ1-2	CASEDALNYGYTF	TGTGCCAGCGAGGACGCGCTTAACTATGGCTACACCTTC
NA	few	TRBV12-3/TRBV12-4	TRBJ2-1	CASTTPGVVRYNEQFF	TGTGCCAGCACCACGCCGGGGGTCGTCCGCTACAATGAGCAGTTCTTC
NA	many	TRBV7-3	TRBJ2-7	CASSLTRSSDEQYF	TGTGCCAGCAGCTTAACGAGGTCTAGCGACGAGCAGTACTTC
TRBD2	few	TRBV7-9	TRBJ2-3	CASSPSSGELTDTQYF	TGTGCCAGCAGCCCCTCTAGCGGGGAACTCACAGATACGCAGTATTTT
TRBD1	few	TRBV10-3	TRBJ2-7	CAISDRGLPSYEQYF	TGTGCCATCAGTGACAGGGGGCTCCCCTCCTACGAGCAGTACTTC
NA	NA	TRBV7-9	TRBJ2-7	CASSLERTAAYEQYF	TGTGCCAGCAGCTTAGAGAGGACGGCGGCCTACGAGCAGTACTTC
TRBD1	NA	TRBV7-9	TRBJ2-7	CATSHRDRAFEQYF	TGTGCCACCAGCCACCGGGACAGGGCTTTCGAGCAGTACTTC
TRBD1	NA	TRBV4-3	TRBJ1-2	CASSQGQNYGYTF	TGCGCCAGCAGCCAGGGACAGAACTATGGCTACACCTTC
NA	few	TRBV29-1	TRBJ1-3	CSVEDGRVSGNTIYF	TGCAGCGTTGAAGATGGAAGGGTCTCTGGAAACACCATATATTTT
TRBD2	NA	TRBV4-1	TRBJ2-7	CASSPRERGSSYEQYF	TGCGCCAGCAGCCCCCGCGAGCGGGGGAGCTCCTACGAGCAGTACTTC
TRBD1	NA	TRBV29-1	TRBJ2-1	CSVPFDRVNEQFF	TGCAGCGTTCCCTTCGACAGGGTCAATGAGCAGTTCTTC
TRBD1	NA	TRBV5-4	TRBJ2-2	CASSLLPRGRAGELFF	TGTGCCAGCAGCTTGTTACCCAGGGGGCGGGCCGGGGAGCTGTTTTTT
NA	many	TRBV12-3/TRBV12-4	TRBJ2-3	CASSSLRGMTDTQYF	TGTGCCAGCAGTTCGCTGAGGGGCATGACAGATACGCAGTATTTT